Shown below are 23 T cell receptor beta chains from a single sample sequenced in a study of T cells in Graves' hyperthyroidism and ophthalmopathy. Amplification of TCR beta CDR3 regions used RNA as the template. The HTBI primer set was used in a first-round RT-PCR of the TCR CDR3. MiXCR, run by TCRdb on the multiplex PCR reads, gives a single entry per CDR3 protein. The data hold around 500,000 distinct CDR3 sequences, with more than 15% observed a single time. The sequenced material came from blood. All receptors come from a woman aged 25 to 45 with Graves' ophthalmopathy.

Concerning this clonotype itself: A single base separates this from a much larger clone, so it may be a read error. This chain joins TRBV20-1 and TRBJ2-7; the D is unclear. The length of the CDR3 is 12 residues. Looked up from germline, CDR1 is DFQATT and CDR2 is SNEGSKA (reference sequence). V lost 8 bases to trimming and J lost 9 bases, with 20 bases between them. The chain's CDR3 is CSPRQTETRQYF. The CDR3, as DNA: TGCAGTCCCCGCCAGACCGAGACGCGGCAGTACTTC.

About this clonotype itself: A much more abundant neighbour one base away suggests this may be a read error. The V and J genes are TRBV28 and TRBJ2-1, with TRBD1 identical over 7 bases. Germline V gene lookup returns CDR1 MDHEN and CDR2 SYDVKM. The CDR3 loop spans 12 amino acids. The trim removed 7 bases at V and 10 bases at J, leaving 7 bases unmatched. The CDR3: CASKRQGYEQFF. The CDR3 nucleotides read TGTGCCAGCAAACGACAGGGCTACGAGCAGTTCTTC.

In regard to this clonotype: The junction and the germline gene differ at one end; a read error may be behind it. The chain joins TRBV10-3 to TRBJ1-2; D might be TRBD1 (6 bases). Per germline, CDR1 ENHRY and CDR2 SYGVKD. The CDR3 consists of 12 residues. CDR3 sequence: CAIGEGGYGYTF. In DNA form, the CDR3 reads TGTGCCATCGGTGAAGGGGGCTATGGCTACACCTTC.

The V and J genes are TRBV5-1 and TRBJ1-1, with D hard to call. V lost 2 bases to trimming and J lost 0 bases, with 14 bases between them. The CDR3 sequence is 16 residues long. Germline CDR1 is SGHRS and CDR2 is YFSETQ. Written as DNA, the CDR3 is TGCGCCAGCAGCTTTTTCGGGCCGGGTATGAACACTGAAGCTTTCTTT. It codes for CASSFFGPGMNTEAFF. Full variable domain (outside the CDR3, taken from reference TRBV5-1 and TRBJ1-1): KAGVTQTPRYLIKTRGQQVTLSCSPISGHRSVSWYQQTPGQGLQFLFEYFSETQRNKGNFPGRFSGRQFSNSRSEMNVSTLELGDSALYLCASSFFGPGMNTEAFFGQGTRLTVV.

This clonotype showed up just a few times. The rearrangement uses TRBV3-1 and TRBJ2-7; D is tentatively TRBD1 or TRBD2 (5 bases each). The CDR3 has 15 amino acids. V shed 1 base and J shed 9 bases, with 19 bases lying between them. The V gene's germline CDR1 is LGHDT and CDR2 YNNKEL (reference sequence). The CDR3 is CASSQAWGTRRVQYF. CDR3 DNA: TGTGCCAGCAGCCAAGCCTGGGGGACCCGACGCGTGCAGTACTTC.

In this sample, this clonotype turned up many times. V is TRBV6-2 or TRBV6-3 and J is TRBJ1-5; TRBD1 might be the D (6 bases). CDR1 and CDR2 (germline): MNHEY, SVGEGT. The CDR3 extends over 15 amino acids. V lost 4 bases, J lost 1 base, and 11 bases lay in between. The CDR3 is CASSSTGLSNQPQHF. The CDR3 DNA follows: TGTGCCAGCAGTTCGACAGGATTGAGCAATCAGCCCCAGCATTTT.

This clonotype was seen ten or more times. The chain couples TRBV30 to TRBJ2-3; D gene uncertain. There are 15 residues in the CDR3. Germline V gene data show CDR1 as GTSNPN and CDR2 as SVGIG (reference sequence). The V end was cut by 4 bases, the J end by 0 bases, with 14 bases between. The CDR3 reads CAWIDGRASTDTQYF. The CDR3 nucleotides are TGTGCCTGGATTGATGGTCGAGCAAGCACAGATACGCAGTATTTT.

The chain recombines TRBV30 with TRBJ1-1; D possibly corresponds to TRBD1 (5 bases). CDR3 length equals 12 residues. V dropped 4 bases and J dropped 1 base, with 7 bases sitting between them. Germline loops: CDR1 GTSNPN, CDR2 SVGIG (reference sequence). This CDR3 is CAWTRGNTEAFF. CDR3 DNA sequence: TGTGCCTGGACGAGGGGGAACACTGAAGCTTTCTTT.

This clonotype was counted only a few times. A junction boundary mismatches the germline segment, possibly from a read error. The V gene is TRBV5-1, the J gene TRBJ2-7, with a possible D match to TRBD2 (6 bases). Germline V gene data show CDR1 as SGHRS and CDR2 as YFSETQ. CDR3 length equals 15 residues. The CDR3 here is CASSLDGSGVYEQYF. In DNA, the CDR3 is TGTGCCAGCAGCTTGGATGGTAGCGGAGTCTACGAGCAGTACTTC.

There are a few counts of this clonotype. CDR3 protein: CASRRTGGVYEQYF. CDR3 coding DNA: TGTGCCAGCAGACGGACAGGGGGCGTTTACGAGCAGTACTTC. V and J are TRBV6-2 or TRBV6-3 and TRBJ2-7; 11 bases are shared with TRBD1. V lost 6 bases to trimming and J lost 4 bases; unmatched junction nucleotides: 5. The CDR3 consists of 14 residues. CDR1 and CDR2 from the germline V gene are MNHEY and SVGEGT.

CDR3 nucleotide sequence: TGTGCCAGCAGTTTGTCGACCGGACTAGCGAACTACGAGCAGTACTTC. Amino acids: CASSLSTGLANYEQYF. The genes are TRBV28 and TRBJ2-7; 9 bases align to TRBD2. CDR1 and CDR2 (germline): MDHEN, SYDVKM. The length of the CDR3 is 16 residues. V was clipped by 3 bases and J by 3 bases; unmatched bases: 9.

This clonotype has only a few counts. The V gene is TRBV12-3 or TRBV12-4, the J gene TRBJ2-7, with TRBD1 identical over 7 bases. V shed 8 bases, J shed 5 bases, and the junction held 6 bases outside the gene matches. CDR3 size: 12 residues. The CDR3 reads CASATGQHEQYF. In nucleotides, the CDR3 is TGTGCCAGCGCGACAGGGCAGCACGAGCAGTACTTC.

The chain recombines TRBV7-2 with TRBJ2-3; D is uncertain. The V end lost 6 bases, the J end lost 0 bases, and 19 bases lay between the germline ends. The CDR3 has 17 amino acids. The V gene's germline CDR1 is SGHTA and CDR2 FQGNSA. In DNA form, the CDR3 reads TGTGCCAGCAGTTACTCTACGTTCCACTATAGCACAGATACGCAGTATTTT. Translated: CASSYSTFHYSTDTQYF.

This clonotype has ten or more counts. V is TRBV7-2 and J is TRBJ1-1; no definite D call. The V and J ends lost 2 bases and 3 bases respectively, with 13 bases between them. Germline V gives CDR1 SGHTA, CDR2 FQGNSA. This CDR3 contains 15 residues. The CDR3 DNA reads as TGTGCCAGCAGCTTATCTAATATTGGGGACACTGAAGCTTTCTTT. Translation: CASSLSNIGDTEAFF.

As regards this clonotype: A much more abundant neighbour one base away suggests this may be a read error. This sequence joins TRBV18 and TRBJ1-5, with 7 bases aligning to TRBD1. V gave up 6 bases and J gave up 7 bases; unmatched junction bases: 9. The CDR3 totals 14 residues. Germline V gene lookup returns CDR1 KGHSH and CDR2 LQKENI. The CDR3 DNA is TGTGCCAGCTCTCGCGACAGGGAGGGACAGCCCCAGCATTTT. Its protein is CASSRDREGQPQHF.

This clonotype was seen repeatedly, ten times or more. V gene TRBV27 combines with J gene TRBJ2-3; D gene unclear. Germline CDR1 and CDR2: MNHEY and SMNVEV (reference sequence). V lost 0 bases and J lost 2, with 9 bases in between. CDR3 size: 15 residues. DNA of the CDR3: TGTGCCAGCAGTTTATCAGAACTTCTCACAGATACGCAGTATTTT. This codes for CASSLSELLTDTQYF.

The sample holds many counts of this clonotype. This rearrangement joins TRBV29-1 to TRBJ2-1; D remains ambiguous. Germline V lookup: CDR1 SQVTM, CDR2 ANQGSEA. The V end was cut by 3 bases, the J end by 7 bases, with 19 bases between. This CDR3 is built from 15 residues. CDR3 coding DNA: TGCAGCGTTGACCCCTCAATTGGGTTTGTAAATGAGCAGTTCTTC. Protein product: CSVDPSIGFVNEQFF.

This clonotype has at least ten counts. The V gene is TRBV7-8, the J gene TRBJ2-1; D is uncertain. Germline V gene lookup returns CDR1 SGHVS and CDR2 FQNEAQ. This CDR3 spans 15 amino acids. Between the trimmed V and J ends, which lost 1 base and 6 bases, there was a span of 13 bases. CDR3: CASSLGFGRINEQFF. In DNA, the CDR3 is TGTGCCAGCAGCTTAGGTTTCGGCAGGATCAATGAGCAGTTCTTC.

A remark on this clonotype: Being one base from a much bigger clone, this may be a read error. The rearrangement uses TRBV30 and TRBJ2-2; the D gene could be TRBD1 or TRBD2 (6 bases each). Germline V gene lookup returns CDR1 GTSNPN and CDR2 SVGIG (reference sequence). This CDR3 spans 13 amino acids. The CDR3 here is CAWRGGATGELLF. As DNA, the CDR3 is TGTGCCTGGAGGGGGGGCGCGACCGGGGAGCTGCTTTTT.

A remark on this clonotype: A much larger clone differs by one base, so this may be a read error. The genes are TRBV11-2 and TRBJ1-1; D is possibly TRBD1 (5 bases). Trimming removed 0 bases from V and 0 bases from J, with 11 bases in between. Germline V CDR1 and CDR2: SGHAT, FQNNGV. This CDR3 contains 16 residues. For the CDR3, the DNA is TGTGCCAGCAGCTTAGAAGGGGCAACCATGAACACTGAAGCTTTCTTT. It encodes CASSLEGATMNTEAFF.

This clonotype was recorded a few times. The rearrangement uses TRBV5-8 and TRBJ2-5; 7 bases match TRBD1. Germline assignment: CDR1 SGHTS and CDR2 YDEGEE. V lost 3 bases, J lost 2 bases, and 7 bases stayed unmatched. The CDR3 loop spans 15 amino acids. CDR3: CASSSPTGAQETQYF. The DNA for the CDR3 is TGTGCCAGCAGCTCGCCTACAGGGGCACAAGAGACCCAGTACTTC.

The sample holds many counts of this clonotype. The V and J genes are TRBV2 and TRBJ1-4; 7 nucleotides align to TRBD1. J was trimmed by 2 bases and V by 7 bases; bases with no gene match: 7. Germline CDR1 SNHLY, CDR2 FYNNEI. The CDR3 runs to 15 residues. CDR3: CASTAQTGTNEKLFF. The CDR3 DNA is TGTGCCAGCACCGCACAGACAGGGACTAATGAAAAACTGTTTTTT.

This clonotype was counted many times. This rearrangement joins TRBV5-1 to TRBJ2-6; possibly TRBD2 for D (5 bases). Per germline, CDR1 SGHRS and CDR2 YFSETQ. V lost 0 bases to trimming and J lost 4 bases, with 17 bases between them. This CDR3 spans 18 amino acids. DNA of the CDR3: TGCGCCAGCAGCTTGGTAGCTTTGCGGGCGCTAGGGGCCAACGTCCTGACTTTC. This encodes CASSLVALRALGANVLTF.